The clone carrying this T cell receptor (beta chain) came up many times. These data come from a study of T-cell memory formation after mild COVID-19. This CDR3 comprises 16 residues. The V gene's germline CDR1 is MNHEY and CDR2 SVGEGT. V lost 6 bases, J lost 4 bases, and 8 bases stayed unmatched. The TCR alpha and TCR beta cDNA libraries, bearing sample barcodes and UMIs, were generated by 5'RACE using constant-segment primers. In TCRdb, the 5' RACE reads were re-called with MiXCR into one record per CDR3 protein. The sample lists hundreds of thousands of distinct CDR3 sequences, roughly a quarter occurring once.

The specimen sequenced was PBMCs or a T cell subset sorted from them (not recorded which). The V call is TRBV6-2 or TRBV6-3, the J call TRBJ2-6; 8 bases are a match to TRBD1. The sequence came from an adult woman who had mild COVID-19 (a few samples of this study predate the infection). Cell type and time point are not known. The CDR3 sequence is CASSKMDRAGANVLTF. DNA of the CDR3: TGTGCCAGCAGCAAAATGGACAGGGCCGGGGCCAACGTCCTGACTTTC.